Presented here are 10 T cell receptor beta chains from one specimen sequenced in a study of human T cells and chemical hapten exposure. The time point was: patch test 2, 6 weeks after DPC sensitization. Treatment in this sample: therapeutic diphenylcyclopropenone sensitization with weekly scalp DPC. TCRdb re-derived calls from the RACE reads in MiXCR, one entry per CDR3 protein. The sample includes roughly 140,000 distinct CDR3 sequences, about an eighth of them seen just once. This specimen consisted of whole blood, obtained in connection with sensitization to the hapten diphenylcyclopropenone (DPC). The receptor source for this set is a woman aged 45-59 years with alopecia areata. Some clones in this sample may be carry-over from other donors' samples.

This sequence joins TRBV7-2 and TRBJ2-5; 12 positions agree with TRBD1. After removal of 5 bases from V and 4 bases from J, the junction contained 5 bases not matched to a gene. The CDR3 loop spans 15 amino acids. The germline V gene encodes CDR1 SGHTA and CDR2 FQGNSA. The CDR3 loop is CASSEGQGALETQYF. The CDR3 DNA reads as TGTGCCAGCAGCGAGGGACAGGGGGCGTTAGAGACCCAGTACTTC.

The V and J genes are TRBV4-1 and TRBJ2-1; D gene ambiguous. The CDR3 length is 14 residues. The V gene's germline CDR1 is MGHRA and CDR2 YSYEKL. V was trimmed by 1 base and J by 4 bases, leaving 8 bases between them. The CDR3 DNA follows: TGCGCCAGCAGCCAAGCCGCTAGTTACAATGAGCAGTTCTTC. It encodes CASSQAASYNEQFF.

The sample holds many counts of this clonotype. V is TRBV29-1 and J is TRBJ2-7; maybe TRBD1 (5 bases). The CDR3 spans 11 residues. With 7 bases removed from V and 4 bases from J, the gap between germline ends came to 11 bases. CDR1 and CDR2 (germline): SQVTM, ANQGSEA. The CDR3 nucleotides are TGCAGCGCTAAGGACACGTACGAGCAGTACTTC. This sequence encodes CSAKDTYEQYF.

About this clonotype itself: Being one base from a much bigger clone, this may be a read error. The chain employs TRBV6-5 and TRBJ2-1; TRBD2 agrees at 12 bases. The CDR3 length is 15 residues. The germline gives CDR1 MNHEY, CDR2 SVGAGI. The junction had 7 bases not matched to a gene; V was cut back by 6 bases and J by 7 bases. Written as DNA, the CDR3 is TGTGCCAGCAGCTGCAGGACTAGCGGGACTAATGAGCAGTTCTTC. This encodes CASSCRTSGTNEQFF.

This clonotype was counted only a few times. V usage is TRBV7-9 and J usage is TRBJ1-2, with 7 bases lining up with TRBD1. The CDR3 is made up of 16 amino acids. Germline V gene lookup returns CDR1 SEHNR and CDR2 FQNEAQ (reference sequence). V dropped 5 bases and J dropped 0; count of bases not matched to a gene: 9. The DNA of the CDR3 is TGTGCCAGCAGCCTACACACAGGGGTTGCTAACTATGGCTACACCTTC. Amino acids: CASSLHTGVANYGYTF.

This clonotype turned up a few times. The chain employs TRBV27 and TRBJ2-1; 8 positions agree with TRBD2. With 4 bases clipped from V and 5 bases from J, the junction kept 7 bases outside the gene matches. CDR3 length: 15 amino acids. The germline CDR1 and CDR2 sequences are MNHEY and SMNVEV (reference sequence). CDR3 DNA sequence: TGTGCCAGCAGTTCCGCGGGACTAGACAACAATGAGCAGTTCTTC. Its translation is CASSSAGLDNNEQFF.

This clonotype was seen a handful of times. The V call is TRBV7-9, the J call TRBJ2-2, with a weak D call TRBD2 (5 bases). The CDR3 spans 15 residues. Deletions cut 6 bases from V and 6 bases from J, with 17 bases between. The germline V gene encodes CDR1 SEHNR and CDR2 FQNEAQ (reference sequence). This CDR3 is CASRTPPRGSGELFF. The CDR3, as DNA: TGTGCCAGCAGGACACCTCCCCGCGGGTCCGGGGAGCTGTTTTTT.

This clonotype occurred many times. The rearrangement uses TRBV24-1 and TRBJ1-2, with D perhaps TRBD1 (6 bases). The CDR3 has 16 residues. Between the trimmed V and J ends, which lost 4 bases and 4 bases, there was a span of 18 bases. Germline CDR1 and CDR2: KGHDR and SFDVKD. In DNA, the CDR3 is TGTGCCACCAGTGACCCACGGGACACACCTATCTATGGCTACACCTTC. Encoded protein: CATSDPRDTPIYGYTF.

This sequence joins TRBV18 and TRBJ1-1, with 8 nucleotides matching TRBD1. J lost 4 bases, V lost 6 bases, and 7 bases had no gene match. The CDR3 extends over 14 amino acids. The germline V gene encodes CDR1 KGHSH and CDR2 LQKENI. In nucleotides, the CDR3 is TGTGCCAGCTCGCCTAAACAGGGGGTCACTGAAGCTTTCTTT. This gives the protein CASSPKQGVTEAFF.

The J gene is TRBJ2-1, the V gene TRBV18, with a possible D match to TRBD2 (6 bases). CDR3 length: 13 amino acids. Germline V gene sequence: CDR1 KGHSH, CDR2 LQKENI. The V and J ends lost 6 bases and 8 bases respectively, with 14 bases between them. The CDR3 sequence: CASSPVEGHEQFF. The CDR3 DNA reads TGTGCCAGCTCCCCCGTGGAGGGGCATGAGCAGTTCTTC.